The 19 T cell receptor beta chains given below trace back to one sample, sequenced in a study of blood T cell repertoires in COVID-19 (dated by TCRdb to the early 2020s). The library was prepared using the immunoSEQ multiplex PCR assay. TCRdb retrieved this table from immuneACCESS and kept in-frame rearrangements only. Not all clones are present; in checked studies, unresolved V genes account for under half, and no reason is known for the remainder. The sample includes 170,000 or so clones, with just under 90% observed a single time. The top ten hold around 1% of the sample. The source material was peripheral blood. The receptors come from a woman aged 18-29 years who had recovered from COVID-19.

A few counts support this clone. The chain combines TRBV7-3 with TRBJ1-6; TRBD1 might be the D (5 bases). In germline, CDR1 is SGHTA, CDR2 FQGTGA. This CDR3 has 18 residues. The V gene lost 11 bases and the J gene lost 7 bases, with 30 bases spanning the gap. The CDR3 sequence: CAHQGLDRVFSVNSPLHF. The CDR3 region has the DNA TGTGCCCACCAGGGCCTTGACAGAGTTTTTTCAGTCAATTCACCCCTCCACTTT.

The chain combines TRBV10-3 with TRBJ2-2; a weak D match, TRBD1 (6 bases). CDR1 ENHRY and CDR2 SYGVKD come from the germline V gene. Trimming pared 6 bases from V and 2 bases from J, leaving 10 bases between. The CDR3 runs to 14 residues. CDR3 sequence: CAIRRQANTGELFF. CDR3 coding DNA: TGTGCCATCAGAAGACAGGCTAACACCGGGGAGCTGTTTTTT.

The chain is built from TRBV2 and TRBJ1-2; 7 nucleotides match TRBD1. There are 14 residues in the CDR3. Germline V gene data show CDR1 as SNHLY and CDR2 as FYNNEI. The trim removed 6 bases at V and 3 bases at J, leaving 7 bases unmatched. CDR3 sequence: CASSDRAGYYGYTF. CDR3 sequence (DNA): TGTGCCAGCAGCGACAGGGCCGGGTACTATGGCTACACCTTC.

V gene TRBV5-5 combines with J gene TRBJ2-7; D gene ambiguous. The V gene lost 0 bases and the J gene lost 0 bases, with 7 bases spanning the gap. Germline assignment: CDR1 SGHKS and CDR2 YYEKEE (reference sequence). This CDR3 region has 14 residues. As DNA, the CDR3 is TGTGCCAGCAGCTTGGTCGCGTACTCCTACGAGCAGTACGTC. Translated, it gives CASSLVAYSYEQYV.

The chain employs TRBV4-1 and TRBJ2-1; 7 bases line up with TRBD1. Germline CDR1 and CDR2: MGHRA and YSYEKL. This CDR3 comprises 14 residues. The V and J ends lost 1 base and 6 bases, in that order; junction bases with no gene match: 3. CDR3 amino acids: CASSQGQGPNEQFF. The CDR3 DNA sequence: TGCGCCAGCAGCCAAGGACAGGGTCCCAATGAGCAGTTCTTC.

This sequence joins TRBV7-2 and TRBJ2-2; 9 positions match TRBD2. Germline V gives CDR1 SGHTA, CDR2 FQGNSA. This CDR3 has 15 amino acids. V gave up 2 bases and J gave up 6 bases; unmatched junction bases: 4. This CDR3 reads CASSLIAGAAGELFF. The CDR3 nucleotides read TGTGCCAGCAGCTTAATAGCGGGAGCTGCCGGGGAGCTGTTTTTT.

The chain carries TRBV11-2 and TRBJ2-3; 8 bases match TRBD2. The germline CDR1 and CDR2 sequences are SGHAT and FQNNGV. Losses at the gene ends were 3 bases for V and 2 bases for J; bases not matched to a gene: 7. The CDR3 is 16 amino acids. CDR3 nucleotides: TGTGCCAGCAGCTTCCGAGCGGGAGACCCCACAGATACGCAGTATTTT. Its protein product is CASSFRAGDPTDTQYF.

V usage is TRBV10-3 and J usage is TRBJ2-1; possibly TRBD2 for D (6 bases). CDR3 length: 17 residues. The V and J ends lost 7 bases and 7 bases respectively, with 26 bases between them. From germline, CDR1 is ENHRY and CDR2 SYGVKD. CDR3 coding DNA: TGTGCCATCACTCCGGAGGGTACCACTAGACCCGTGAATGAGCAGTTCTTC. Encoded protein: CAITPEGTTRPVNEQFF.

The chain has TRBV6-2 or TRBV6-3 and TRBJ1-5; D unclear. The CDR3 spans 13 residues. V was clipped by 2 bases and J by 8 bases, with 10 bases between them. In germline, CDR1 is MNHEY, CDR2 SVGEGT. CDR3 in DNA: TGTGCCAGCAGTTACGCGGCCTTTGAGCCCCAGCATTTT. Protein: CASSYAAFEPQHF.

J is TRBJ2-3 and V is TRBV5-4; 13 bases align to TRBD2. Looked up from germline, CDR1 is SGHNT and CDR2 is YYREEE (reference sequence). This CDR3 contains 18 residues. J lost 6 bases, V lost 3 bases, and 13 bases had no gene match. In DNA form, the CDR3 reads TGTGCCAGCAGCTCTGGACTAGCGGGAGATCGCGGTGGGGATACGCAGTATTTT. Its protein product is CASSSGLAGDRGGDTQYF.

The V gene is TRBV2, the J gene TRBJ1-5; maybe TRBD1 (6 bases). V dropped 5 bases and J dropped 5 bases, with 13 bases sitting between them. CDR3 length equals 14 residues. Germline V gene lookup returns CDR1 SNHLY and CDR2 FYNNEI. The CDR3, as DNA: TGTGCCAGCAGTATACAGGGATCCCATCAGCCCCAGCATTTT. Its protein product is CASSIQGSHQPQHF.

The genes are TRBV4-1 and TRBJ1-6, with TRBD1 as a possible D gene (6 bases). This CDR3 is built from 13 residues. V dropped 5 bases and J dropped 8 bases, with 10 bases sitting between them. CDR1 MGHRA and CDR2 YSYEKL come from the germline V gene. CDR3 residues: CASSWDTYSPLHF. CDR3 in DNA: TGCGCCAGCAGCTGGGACACCTATTCACCCCTCCACTTT.

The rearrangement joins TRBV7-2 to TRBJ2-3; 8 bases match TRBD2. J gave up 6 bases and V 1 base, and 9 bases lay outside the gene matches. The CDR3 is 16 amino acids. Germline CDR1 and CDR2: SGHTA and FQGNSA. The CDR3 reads CASSLGRGDPTDTQYF. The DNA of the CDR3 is TGTGCCAGCAGCTTAGGGCGGGGGGATCCCACTGATACGCAGTATTTT. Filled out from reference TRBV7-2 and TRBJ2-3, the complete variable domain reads GAGVSQSPSNKVTEKGKDVELRCDPISGHTALYWYRQSLGQGLEFLIYFQGNSAPDKSGLPSDRFSAERTGGSVSTLTIQRTQQEDSAVYLCASSLGRGDPTDTQYFGPGTRLTVL.

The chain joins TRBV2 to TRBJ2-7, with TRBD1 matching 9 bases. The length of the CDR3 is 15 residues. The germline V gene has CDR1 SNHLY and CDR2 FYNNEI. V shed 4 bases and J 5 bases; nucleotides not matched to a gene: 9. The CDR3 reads CASSAKTGGYDEQYF. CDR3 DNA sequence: TGTGCCAGCAGTGCGAAGACAGGGGGGTATGACGAGCAGTACTTC.

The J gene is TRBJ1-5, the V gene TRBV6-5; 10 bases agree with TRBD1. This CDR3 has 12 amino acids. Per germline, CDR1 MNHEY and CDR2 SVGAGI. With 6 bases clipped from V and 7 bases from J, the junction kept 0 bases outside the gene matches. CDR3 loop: CASRDRGQPQHF. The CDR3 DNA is TGTGCCAGCAGGGACAGGGGGCAGCCCCAGCATTTT.

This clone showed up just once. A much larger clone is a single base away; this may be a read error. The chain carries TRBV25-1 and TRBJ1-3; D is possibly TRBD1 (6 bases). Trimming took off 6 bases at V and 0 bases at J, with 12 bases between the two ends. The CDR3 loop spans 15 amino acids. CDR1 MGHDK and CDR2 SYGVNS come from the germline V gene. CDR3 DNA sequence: TGTGCCAGCAGACCCGACAGGACCTCTGGAAACACCATATATTTT. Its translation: CASRPDRTSGNTIYF.

CDR3 region: CSVEVRQNSNQPQHF. CDR3 DNA sequence: TGCAGCGTTGAAGTCCGACAGAATAGCAATCAGCCCCAGCATTTT. The V and J genes are TRBV29-1 and TRBJ1-5, with a weak D call TRBD1 (5 bases). CDR3 length equals 15 residues. Trimming removed 1 base from V and 0 bases from J, with 10 bases in between. From germline, CDR1 is SQVTM and CDR2 ANQGSEA.

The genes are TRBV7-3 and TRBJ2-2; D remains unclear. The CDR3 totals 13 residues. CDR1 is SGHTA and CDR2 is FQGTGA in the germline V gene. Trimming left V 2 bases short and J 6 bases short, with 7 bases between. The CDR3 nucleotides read TGTGCCAGCAGCTTAGGTACATCCGGGGAGCTGTTTTTT. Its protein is CASSLGTSGELFF.

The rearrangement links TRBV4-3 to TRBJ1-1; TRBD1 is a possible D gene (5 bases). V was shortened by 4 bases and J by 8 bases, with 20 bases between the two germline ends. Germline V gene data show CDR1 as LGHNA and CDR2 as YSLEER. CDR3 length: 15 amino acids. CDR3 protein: CASSRLRQSTAEAFF. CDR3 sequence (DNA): TGCGCCAGCAGCCGCCTCCGACAGAGCACCGCCGAAGCTTTCTTT.